The text below deals with one T cell receptor beta chain. Its antigen remains unidentified. While unrecorded immune exposures were likely, the donors were nominally healthy when sampled. This specimen belongs to a study of cytomegalovirus exposure and HLA in healthy donors. About the study: A prior study identified 90 million to 120 million unique TCR beta sequences from roughly 170 million T cells. The study's findings and limits: With high specificity and sensitivity, the classifier reportedly diagnosed cytomegalovirus status.

The CDR3 has 14 amino acids. V was pared by 7 bases and J by 0 bases, with 11 bases between. The germline V gene encodes CDR1 SGHRS and CDR2 YFSETQ. The PCR contained 60 Vbeta and 13 Jbeta primers. Libraries were prepared by immunoSEQ multiplex PCR; TCRdb keeps only in-frame clonotypes and omits some of them. The table includes around 120,000 clones, 77% detected once. The sample was PBMCs. J is TRBJ1-3 and V is TRBV5-1; no definite D call. The receptor comes from a human donor in good health. The CDR3 DNA reads TGCGCCAGCTCGGCGGGGAACTCTGGAAACACCATATATTTT. It specifies CASSAGNSGNTIYF.